These 9 T cell receptor beta chains were all obtained from the same sample, sequenced in a study of cytotoxic CD8 clonotypes in ibrutinib-treated CLL (dated by TCRdb to the early 2020s). The method was the immunoSEQ multiplex PCR assay. The source is immuneACCESS, and TCRdb retained only in-frame sequences with V and J called. Part of the clones is not carried over; for the studies checked, unresolved V genes explain less than half of this, and the remainder is unexplained. The sample has some 140,000 clones on record, under 90% of them singletons. Together, the top ten hold 2.5% to 3.5% of the sample. This sample's time point label indicates: roughly 2 years on ibrutinib. The specimen was PBMCs, collected after 24 months of ibrutinib treatment. These receptors originate from a human donor with chronic lymphocytic leukemia.

The chain combines TRBV6-6 with TRBJ2-2; 10 nucleotides line up with TRBD1. Germline V lookup: CDR1 MNHNY, CDR2 SVGAGI (reference sequence). The CDR3 spans 16 residues. V dropped 6 bases and J dropped 4; count of bases not matched to a gene: 8. The CDR3 loop reads CASSPPGQGSTGELFF. CDR3 bases: TGTGCCAGCAGCCCACCGGGACAGGGGAGCACCGGGGAGCTGTTTTTT.

This rearrangement joins TRBV5-1 to TRBJ1-1; 7 bases match TRBD1. V lost 5 bases and J lost 5; bases outside the gene matches: 6. Germline CDR1 reads SGHRS; CDR2 reads YFSETQ. The CDR3 has 13 residues. CDR3 region: CASRSGGQTEAFF. In nucleotides, the CDR3 is TGCGCCAGCAGATCAGGGGGACAGACTGAAGCTTTCTTT. The full variable domain, rest sourced from reference TRBV5-1 and TRBJ1-1, is KAGVTQTPRYLIKTRGQQVTLSCSPISGHRSVSWYQQTPGQGLQFLFEYFSETQRNKGNFPGRFSGRQFSNSRSEMNVSTLELGDSALYLCASRSGGQTEAFFGQGTRLTVV.

The CDR3 is CASRTDRGSNQPQHF. In DNA, the CDR3 is TGTGCCAGCCGAACGGACAGGGGGAGCAATCAGCCCCAGCATTTT. This chain connects TRBV2 to TRBJ1-5; TRBD1 matches 10 bases. Germline V CDR1 and CDR2: SNHLY, FYNNEI. The CDR3 contains 15 residues. V gave up 8 bases and J gave up 1 base; unmatched junction bases: 5.

This chain joins TRBV11-3 and TRBJ1-6; D not resolved. V was cut by 3 bases and J by 7 bases, with 7 bases left in between. The CDR3 is made up of 13 amino acids. The V gene's germline CDR1 is SGHNT and CDR2 YENEEA. CDR3 protein: CASSLGPNSPLHF. CDR3 nucleotides: TGTGCCAGCAGCTTGGGTCCCAATTCACCCCTCCACTTT.

This sequence joins TRBV7-2 and TRBJ1-2, with D uncertain. Per germline, CDR1 SGHTA and CDR2 FQGNSA. The CDR3 spans 15 residues. V was clipped by 1 base and J by 6 bases, with 15 bases between them. This CDR3 reads CASSLGSDYPNGYTF. In DNA, the CDR3 is TGTGCCAGCAGCTTAGGGTCAGATTACCCGAATGGCTACACCTTC.

The CDR3 nucleotides read TGTGCCAGCAGCTTCCAGGGGGCAAGGGGCTACACCTTC. It yields the protein CASSFQGARGYTF. The V and J genes are TRBV7-3 and TRBJ1-2; 8 bases map to TRBD1. Per germline, CDR1 SGHTA and CDR2 FQGTGA. The CDR3 runs to 13 residues. V dropped 3 bases and J dropped 8; count of bases not matched to a gene: 5.

This chain links TRBV11-2 with TRBJ1-1, with 7 bases lining up with TRBD1. Germline-derived CDR1 and CDR2 are SGHAT and FQNNGV. This CDR3 is built from 15 residues. V lost 2 bases, J lost 1 base, and 4 bases stayed unmatched. The CDR3 here is CASSLKGQTNTEAFF. CDR3 DNA sequence: TGTGCCAGCAGCTTAAAGGGACAGACGAACACTGAAGCTTTCTTT.

This clone was counted once. The genes are TRBV5-1 and TRBJ1-2, with D hard to call. Germline V gene lookup returns CDR1 SGHRS and CDR2 YFSETQ. The CDR3 consists of 14 residues. V lost 5 bases to trimming and J lost 0 bases, with 11 bases between them. CDR3 nucleotides: TGCGCCAGCAGTCCTGTCACAGCTAACTATGGCTACACCTTC. Amino acids: CASSPVTANYGYTF.

The V and J genes are TRBV19 and TRBJ1-5, with a tentative D call TRBD1 (5 bases). Deletions cut 6 bases from V and 1 base from J, with 19 bases between. This CDR3 contains 17 residues. Germline V CDR1 and CDR2: LNHDA, SQIVND (reference sequence). DNA for the CDR3: TGTGCCAGTAGGAACTGGGGACGGGTGGGAAGCAATCAGCCCCAGCATTTT. It encodes CASRNWGRVGSNQPQHF.